These 19 T cell receptor beta chains share one sample of origin, sequenced in a study of shared clonotypes between healthy human individuals. The assay was immunoSEQ multiplex PCR, and TCRdb's table has in-frame clones only and misses some. The repertoire includes about 1 million clones, 65% to 75% of them detected once, and over 1.3% sits in the top ten. The specimen was memory CD4+ T cells sorted from blood. Subset indicated: CD45RA-negative fraction. These receptors came from a man aged 18 to 30 in good health.

The genes are TRBV7-6 and TRBJ2-3; TRBD1 might be the D (6 bases). Germline CDR1 SGHVS, CDR2 FNYEAQ. V was trimmed by 1 base and J by 6 bases, leaving 14 bases between them. The CDR3 has 15 residues. In nucleotides, the CDR3 is TGTGCCAGCAGCTTAGGGGGGCCCCGAATGGATACGCAGTATTTT. As protein: CASSLGGPRMDTQYF.

This clone was picked up one time. The rearrangement links TRBV10-1 to TRBJ2-1; 11 bases map to TRBD2. This CDR3 comprises 20 residues. J was trimmed by 0 bases and V by 6 bases; bases with no gene match: 16. In germline, CDR1 is WNHNN, CDR2 SYGVQD (reference sequence). Written as DNA, the CDR3 is TGCGCCAGCAGAGGTCAGGGACTAGCGGCCCCCAGGGGCTCCTACAATGAGCAGTTCTTC. Its translation: CASRGQGLAAPRGSYNEQFF.

The V and J genes are TRBV18 and TRBJ2-1, with D unclear. With 2 bases removed from V and 10 bases from J, the gap between germline ends came to 15 bases. Germline CDR1 is KGHSH and CDR2 is LQKENI. This CDR3 is built from 14 residues. This chain's CDR3 is CASSPVVQGNEQFF. CDR3 DNA sequence: TGTGCCAGCTCACCAGTGGTCCAAGGGAACGAGCAGTTCTTC.

At least ten counts were recorded for this clone. The chain combines TRBV30 with TRBJ1-6; 7 bases map to TRBD1. Unmatched junction bases numbered 1, after V lost 2 bases and J lost 6 bases. The CDR3 is 13 amino acids. Germline V gene data show CDR1 as GTSNPN and CDR2 as SVGIG (reference sequence). In DNA form, the CDR3 reads TGTGCCTGGAGTCAGGGGGGTAATTCACCCCTCCACTTT. This codes for CAWSQGGNSPLHF.

This chain uses TRBV2 with TRBJ2-2; 8 positions match TRBD2. The V and J ends lost 6 bases and 7 bases, in that order; junction bases with no gene match: 10. Per the germline V gene, CDR1 is SNHLY and CDR2 is FYNNEI. This CDR3 is built from 15 residues. The CDR3 DNA reads TGTGCCAGCAGCGAGCTAGCGGGCGTCGGCGGGGAGCTGTTTTTT. This translates into CASSELAGVGGELFF.

This clone is a singleton in its sample. The chain joins TRBV18 to TRBJ1-5; D not certain. In germline, CDR1 is KGHSH, CDR2 LQKENI. The CDR3 is 15 residues long. The V and J ends lost 4 bases and 4 bases respectively, with 14 bases between them. The CDR3 sequence is CASSRESWGNQPQHF. CDR3 DNA: TGTGCCAGCTCACGAGAATCCTGGGGTAATCAGCCCCAGCATTTT.

This chain connects TRBV5-6 to TRBJ2-7; D unclear. Trimming removed 7 bases at V and 5 bases at J, with 16 bases between. CDR1 and CDR2 from the germline V gene are SGHDT and YYEEEE. The length of the CDR3 is 13 residues. The CDR3 protein is CASSNDKIHEQYF. The CDR3 DNA sequence: TGTGCCAGCTCAAACGACAAGATCCACGAGCAGTACTTC.

The genes are TRBV6-6 and TRBJ1-2; D is ambiguous. The CDR3 has 13 residues. The V gene's germline CDR1 is MNHNY and CDR2 SVGAGI (reference sequence). Trimming stripped 5 bases from V and 2 bases from J, with 9 bases between. Here the CDR3 reads CASSVRLNYGYTF. CDR3 nucleotide sequence: TGTGCCAGCAGTGTTCGGTTAAACTATGGCTACACCTTC.

This clone has more than one count but fewer than ten. CDR3 sequence (DNA): TGTGCCAGCAGCCCGGGACAGGGGGGCGGCGAGCAGTACTTC. Amino acid sequence: CASSPGQGGGEQYF. This chain joins TRBV7-3 and TRBJ2-7; 11 bases match TRBD1. The J segment lost 6 bases and the V segment lost 5 bases, leaving 6 bases of the junction unmatched. The CDR3 consists of 14 residues. Germline CDR1 SGHTA, CDR2 FQGTGA. The full variable domain, in which reference TRBV7-3 and TRBJ2-7 provide the parts outside the CDR3, is GAGVSQTPSNKVTEKGKYVELRCDPISGHTALYWYRQSLGQGPEFLIYFQGTGAADDSGLPNDRFFAVRPEGSVSTLKIQRTERGDSAVYLCASSPGQGGGEQYFGPGTRLTVT.

CDR3 region: CASSLHTGSSYEQYF. The CDR3 DNA sequence: TGTGCCAGCAGCCTACATACAGGGAGCTCCTACGAGCAGTACTTC. The chain carries TRBV6-1 and TRBJ2-7; perhaps TRBD1 as D (6 bases). CDR3 length: 15 amino acids. Per the germline V gene, CDR1 is MNHNS and CDR2 is SASEGT. With 6 bases removed from V and 0 bases from J, the gap between germline ends came to 15 bases.

The V call is TRBV28, the J call TRBJ2-3; D gene ambiguous. The CDR3 is 12 amino acids. CDR1 and CDR2 from the germline V gene are MDHEN and SYDVKM. The V and J ends lost 6 bases and 2 bases respectively, with 6 bases between them. CDR3 residues: CASRRNTDTQYF. For the CDR3, the DNA is TGTGCCAGCAGGCGGAACACAGATACGCAGTATTTT.

The CDR3 protein is CASSPEQGRRSYGYTF. The CDR3 DNA reads as TGTGCCAGCTCGCCCGAACAGGGGAGGAGGAGCTATGGCTACACCTTC. The J gene is TRBJ1-2, the V gene TRBV18, with 7 bases identical to TRBD1. CDR3 size: 16 residues. Germline lookup yields CDR1 KGHSH and CDR2 LQKENI. The V segment lost 6 bases and the J segment 4 bases; nucleotides outside the gene matches: 14.

V is TRBV5-5 and J is TRBJ1-1; D is possibly TRBD1 (5 bases). V lost 2 bases and J lost 0, with 8 bases in between. Germline CDR1 SGHKS, CDR2 YYEKEE (reference sequence). This CDR3 comprises 14 residues. CDR3 amino acids: CASSLWGMNTEAFF. For the CDR3, the DNA is TGTGCCAGCAGCTTATGGGGGATGAACACTGAAGCTTTCTTT. Together with reference TRBV5-5 and TRBJ1-1, the CDR3 gives the full variable domain: DAGVTQSPTHLIKTRGQQVTLRCSPISGHKSVSWYQQVLGQGPQFIFQYYEKEERGRGNFPDRFSARQFPNYSSELNVNALLLGDSALYLCASSLWGMNTEAFFGQGTRLTVV.

The V and J genes are TRBV2 and TRBJ2-3, with D possibly matching TRBD2 (5 bases). Germline V gene lookup returns CDR1 SNHLY and CDR2 FYNNEI. The CDR3 has 14 residues. V was shortened by 7 bases and J by 2 bases, with 13 bases between the two germline ends. CDR3 DNA: TGTGCCAGCATGTCACAGCGGAACACAGATACGCAGTATTTT. It codes for CASMSQRNTDTQYF.

The gene calls are TRBV7-2 and TRBJ1-2, with a possible D match to TRBD1 (5 bases). V was cut by 2 bases and J by 0 bases, with 7 bases left in between. From germline, CDR1 is SGHTA and CDR2 FQGNSA. The CDR3 length is 14 residues. CDR3 in DNA: TGTGCCAGCAGCTTACTGGGGGCTAACTATGGCTACACCTTC. Its translation is CASSLLGANYGYTF. Full variable domain (outside the CDR3, taken from reference TRBV7-2 and TRBJ1-2): GAGVSQSPSNKVTEKGKDVELRCDPISGHTALYWYRQSLGQGLEFLIYFQGNSAPDKSGLPSDRFSAERTGGSVSTLTIQRTQQEDSAVYLCASSLLGANYGYTFGSGTRLTVV.

Note on this clone: The same CDR3 also results from other DNA sequences found in this sample. The V call is TRBV18, the J call TRBJ2-2, with D uncertain. This CDR3 has 13 residues. CDR1 is KGHSH, CDR2 LQKENI, per germline. Trimming cost V 3 bases and J 2 bases, with 4 bases left between them. The CDR3 loop is CASSPPNTGELFF. DNA for the CDR3: TGTGCCAGCTCACCCCCAAACACCGGGGAGCTGTTTTTT.

V is TRBV27 and J is TRBJ1-6; no firm D call. The V and J ends lost 3 bases and 3 bases respectively, with 6 bases between them. Germline assignment: CDR1 MNHEY and CDR2 SMNVEV (reference sequence). The CDR3 has 14 amino acids. The CDR3 protein is CASSLISYNSPLHF. The CDR3 bases are TGTGCCAGCAGTTTGATTAGCTATAATTCACCCCTCCACTTT.

The J gene is TRBJ2-7, the V gene TRBV7-6; 7 bases are shared with TRBD1. The CDR3 spans 14 residues. Per the germline V gene, CDR1 is SGHVS and CDR2 is FNYEAQ. V was pared by 1 base and J by 5 bases, with 5 bases of the junction left unmatched. The CDR3 nucleotides are TGTGCCAGCAGCTTAGTCAGGGGGTCTAACGAGCAGTACTTC. Its protein is CASSLVRGSNEQYF.

This rearrangement joins TRBV2 to TRBJ1-5; D might be TRBD1 (5 bases). Germline CDR1 reads SNHLY; CDR2 reads FYNNEI. The CDR3 length is 16 residues. Trimming pared 1 base from V and 1 base from J, leaving 11 bases between. The CDR3 protein is CASSEGGGPSNQPQHF. The CDR3 DNA reads TGTGCCAGCAGTGAAGGGGGGGGTCCGAGCAATCAGCCCCAGCATTTT. The entire variable domain, with the rest obtained from reference TRBV2 and TRBJ1-5, is as follows: EPEVTQTPSHQVTQMGQEVILRCVPISNHLYFYWYRQILGQKVEFLVSFYNNEISEKSEIFDDQFSVERPDGSNFTLKIRSTKLEDSAMYFCASSEGGGPSNQPQHFGDGTRLSIL.